This TCR beta chain was identified during a study of blood T cell repertoires in COVID-19. Study-level information: The United States, Italy and Spain were the sources of the acute and convalescent COVID-19 samples.

Study processing details: Estimation of nucleated cell counts relied on the amplification of reference gene primers. Generated by immunoSEQ multiplex PCR, the TCRdb table keeps only in-frame clones and is missing some. V, J and clone size derive from that table, while D and trimming were established from the DNA sequence. In the table there are 100,000 or so clones, approximately 80% of which are singletons. The V gene's germline CDR1 is SGDLS and CDR2 YYNGEE. This CDR3 is built from 15 residues. V lost 0 bases and J lost 3; bases outside the gene matches: 4. J is TRBJ2-7 and V is TRBV9; 9 nucleotides align to TRBD1. The material sequenced was peripheral blood. The receptor was isolated from a man aged 55 to 70 with active or convalescent COVID-19. The CDR3 region is CASSVDGTGFYEQYF. The CDR3, as DNA: TGTGCCAGCAGCGTAGACGGGACAGGGTTCTACGAGCAGTACTTC.